This T cell receptor beta chain came from a study of cytomegalovirus exposure and HLA in healthy donors (dated by TCRdb to the late 2010s). At the level of the whole study: According to a later analysis, one platform produced both the roughly 120 validation repertoires and the 670 or so repertoires of the first cohort. The study aimed to test whether signatures of past pathogen exposure could be identified by cataloging public T cell receptors. In addition to the first cohort of approximately 650 subjects, a separate validation cohort of under 150 different subjects was used. To predict cytomegalovirus infection status, the study combined high-throughput TCR immunosequencing, statistical association of individual TCRs with disease status, and machine learning. Study-wide findings and limitations: A later analysis found that TCRs clustered in the first cohort also tended to co-occur in the 120 validation repertoires, with 90% to 95% of cluster scores above 0. In the study, approximately 160 TCR beta chains were listed as associated with cytomegalovirus. A few of the identified cytomegalovirus-associated TCR beta chains were confirmed in vitro to be specific for cytomegalovirus antigens. Across donors, most TCR sequences were observed very rarely, whereas some public TCRs were present in many individuals. A later analysis lacked HLA typing for the validation cohort, so it scored co-occurrence in that cohort across all 120 repertoires. According to the authors, the approach could potentially be generalized to other disease states and immunological phenotypes. Cytomegalovirus status was reported to be diagnosed by the classifier with high specificity and sensitivity in both the original and validation cohorts.

As regards this clone: It has no known antigen specificity. The sample holds no much larger clone one base away, and base qualities are not on file.

Separate from the approximately 700-subject first cohort, the validation cohort of roughly 120 subjects was the group to which the donors belonged. The library was prepared using the immunoSEQ multiplex PCR assay. As for the authors' bioinformatics: A statistical classification framework was built to diagnose cytomegalovirus status from the catalog of TCR beta chain sequences. Held by TCRdb, this immuneACCESS table contains in-frame sequences only and omits some clones. Under half of the omission traces to an unresolved V gene where checked; the cause of the rest is unknown. That table gives V, J and clone size, and the DNA gave D and trimming. This sample comprises 150,000 to 200,000 clones, more than 75% of them detected only once. About 7.2% of the sample is in the top ten clones. Inclusive of the bounding cysteine and phenylalanine, the CDR3 is 13 residues long. Solely the CDR3 DNA is kept, with 39 bases framed from the first base. Cut back by 5 bases and 4 bases, the V and J ends lie 12 bases apart. Per the germline V gene, SNHLY is the CDR1 and FYNNEI is the CDR2.

The sample consisted of PBMCs. This TCR came from a man aged 30 to 39 in good health and CMV-seropositive. Rearrangement joined TRBV2 to TRBJ2-7; no D gene is confidently identified. In nucleotides, the sequence is TGTGCCAGCAGTATGTACCAACAATACGAGCAGTACTTC. The translation is CASSMYQQYEQYF. The variable domain in full, with residues beyond the CDR3 obtained from the reference TRBV2 and TRBJ2-7 genes, is EPEVTQTPSHQVTQMGQEVILRCVPISNHLYFYWYRQILGQKVEFLVSFYNNEISEKSEIFDDQFSVERPDGSNFTLKIRSTKLEDSAMYFCASSMYQQYEQYFGPGTRLTVT.